The 19 T cell receptor beta chains in this list originate from one sample, sequenced in a study of identical twins. From the 5' RACE reads, TCRdb called clonotypes with MiXCR, one entry per CDR3 protein. Of 500,000 to 600,000 distinct CDR3 sequences detected, 22% appear once; the ten largest clones hold around 0.9%. In addition, the sample was reused for a study of T cells expressing NK-cell markers.

Sequencing was performed on CD4+ T cells sorted from blood. All receptors come from a woman younger than 30 in good health.

This rearrangement joins TRBV5-1 to TRBJ2-3; perhaps TRBD2 as D (5 bases). Trimming pared 4 bases from V and 0 bases from J, leaving 15 bases between. The CDR3 is 16 amino acids. Germline CDR1 is SGHRS and CDR2 is YFSETQ. CDR3 region: CASSIGLLASTDTQYF. CDR3 sequence (DNA): TGCGCCAGCAGCATTGGACTTCTAGCTAGCACAGATACGCAGTATTTT.

The chain joins TRBV6-5 to TRBJ2-7; 7 bases line up with TRBD1. The CDR3 consists of 14 residues. Looked up from germline, CDR1 is MNHEY and CDR2 is SVGAGI. V trimming: 1 base; J trimming: 1 base; junction bases outside the gene matches: 1. CDR3 bases: TGTGCCAGCAGTTACTGGGGACAGTCCTACGAGCAGTACTTC. This encodes CASSYWGQSYEQYF.

This clonotype appeared a few times. This chain links TRBV5-1 with TRBJ2-7; D might be TRBD2 (7 bases). V gave up 5 bases and J gave up 12 bases, with 24 bases separating them. The CDR3 totals 14 residues. Germline V gene lookup returns CDR1 SGHRS and CDR2 YFSETQ. Here the CDR3 DNA reads TGCGCCAGCAGGCTCAAGGGGGGTTCGGCTAGCGGGTACTTC. Translating it yields CASRLKGGSASGYF.

This chain links TRBV3-1 with TRBJ2-1, with 9 bases identical to TRBD2. The V gene end was trimmed by 6 bases and the J gene end by 6 bases; junction bases not matched to a gene: 9. Per germline, CDR1 LGHDT and CDR2 YNNKEL (reference sequence). The CDR3 is made up of 15 amino acids. DNA of the CDR3: TGTGCCAGCAGAAAAAATAGCGGGGGACTCAATGAGCAGTTCTTC. Amino acids: CASRKNSGGLNEQFF.

This chain joins TRBV20-1 and TRBJ1-2; D is unresolved. Germline CDR1 is DFQATT and CDR2 is SNEGSKA (reference sequence). The V end lost 6 bases, the J end lost 4 bases, and 9 bases lay between the germline ends. The CDR3 sequence is 11 residues long. CDR3 in DNA: TGCAGTGCAAGACTGATCTATGGCTACACCTTC. This translates into CSARLIYGYTF.

This clonotype was seen more than once but under ten times. This rearrangement joins TRBV11-2 to TRBJ1-1; no clear D. The CDR3 consists of 13 residues. Germline loops: CDR1 SGHAT, CDR2 FQNNGV. The ends were cut back, 5 bases at V and 12 bases at J, with 19 bases in the middle. CDR3 sequence: CASSPYPASRPFF. CDR3 nucleotides: TGTGCCAGCAGCCCCTACCCGGCCTCTCGCCCTTTCTTT.

This clonotype turned up a few times. The chain joins TRBV10-3 to TRBJ2-2; maybe TRBD2 (5 bases). This CDR3 is built from 12 residues. The V gene lost 11 bases and the J gene lost 6 bases, with 13 bases spanning the gap. Germline V CDR1 and CDR2: ENHRY, SYGVKD. DNA for the CDR3: TGTGCCGTTAGAGGGAGCTCCGGGGAGCTGTTTTTT. This translates into CAVRGSSGELFF.

The V gene is TRBV11-2, the J gene TRBJ2-6, with TRBD1 as a possible D gene (6 bases). The CDR3 contains 17 residues. The V gene's germline CDR1 is SGHAT and CDR2 FQNNGV. Trimming shortened V by 2 bases and J by 4 bases, and 15 bases separated the two germline ends. DNA for the CDR3: TGTGCCAGCAGCTTACGGATACAGGGCTCAGGGGCCAACGTCCTGACTTTC. Encoded protein: CASSLRIQGSGANVLTF. Supplemented by reference TRBV11-2 and TRBJ2-6, the full variable domain reads EAGVAQSPRYKIIEKRQSVAFWCNPISGHATLYWYQQILGQGPKLLIQFQNNGVVDDSQLPKDRFSAERLKGVDSTLKIQPAKLEDSAVYLCASSLRIQGSGANVLTFGAGSRLTVL.

This clonotype was picked up a small number of times. This rearrangement joins TRBV27 to TRBJ2-2, with D uncertain. Germline lookup yields CDR1 MNHEY and CDR2 SMNVEV (reference sequence). V shed 0 bases and J shed 2 bases, with 10 bases lying between them. The CDR3 totals 16 residues. CDR3 region: CASSLSSQINTGELFF. For the CDR3, the DNA is TGTGCCAGCAGTTTATCGAGCCAGATTAACACCGGGGAGCTGTTTTTT.

This clonotype turned up a few times. The chain recombines TRBV18 with TRBJ1-2; D may be TRBD1 (6 bases). This CDR3 is 15 amino acids long. V lost 3 bases to trimming and J lost 3 bases, with 14 bases between them. Per the germline V gene, CDR1 is KGHSH and CDR2 is LQKENI. CDR3 sequence reads: CASSPGAGSDYGYTF. CDR3 coding DNA: TGTGCCAGCTCACCGGGGGCAGGCTCGGACTATGGCTACACCTTC.

This clonotype occurred a few times. The chain recombines TRBV7-9 with TRBJ1-1, with TRBD1 matching 9 bases. With V trimmed by 5 bases and J by 5 bases, 6 bases remained unmatched. Germline loops: CDR1 SEHNR, CDR2 FQNEAQ (reference sequence). The length of the CDR3 is 14 residues. The CDR3 nucleotides are TGTGCCAGCAGCAGACAGGGGGGCATGACTGAAGCTTTCTTT. This sequence encodes CASSRQGGMTEAFF.

The chain couples TRBV25-1 to TRBJ2-3; the D gene is possibly TRBD1 (7 bases). The CDR3 extends over 17 amino acids. V was pared by 4 bases and J by 5 bases, with 22 bases between. Germline loops: CDR1 MGHDK, CDR2 SYGVNS. The CDR3 loop reads CASSGQKEDRRGDTQYF. CDR3 bases: TGTGCCAGCAGTGGACAAAAGGAGGACAGGCGGGGAGATACGCAGTATTTT. Full variable domain (missing parts from reference TRBV25-1 and TRBJ2-3): EADIYQTPRYLVIGTGKKITLECSQTMGHDKMYWYQQDPGMELHLIHYSYGVNSTEKGDLSSESTVSRIRTEHFPLTLESARPSHTSQYLCASSGQKEDRRGDTQYFGPGTRLTVL.

CDR3 nucleotides: TGCAGTGCAGGGACACCAGCTTCTGGCTACACCTTC. Its protein product is CSAGTPASGYTF. The chain links TRBV20-1 to TRBJ1-2, with D possibly TRBD1 on 6 matching bases. Germline loops: CDR1 DFQATT, CDR2 SNEGSKA (reference sequence). The V end was cut by 6 bases, the J end by 7 bases, with 15 bases between. This CDR3 is 12 amino acids long.

The chain has TRBV27 and TRBJ2-1; 9 nucleotides agree with TRBD2. Germline CDR1 and CDR2: MNHEY and SMNVEV (reference sequence). The junction had 4 bases not matched to a gene; V was cut back by 4 bases and J by 3 bases. The CDR3 consists of 15 residues. The CDR3 reads CASSSKRGVYNEQFF. The CDR3 DNA is TGTGCCAGCAGTTCGAAGCGGGGGGTCTACAATGAGCAGTTCTTC.

This CDR3 reads CASSTLSGSPYNEQFF. The CDR3 region has the DNA TGTGCCAGCAGTACCCTTAGCGGGAGCCCATACAATGAGCAGTTCTTC. The V gene is TRBV27, the J gene TRBJ2-1, with TRBD2 identical over 9 bases. The germline V gene encodes CDR1 MNHEY and CDR2 SMNVEV (reference sequence). The J segment lost 4 bases and the V segment lost 5 bases, leaving 9 bases of the junction unmatched. The CDR3 has 16 amino acids.

The chain links TRBV6-2 or TRBV6-3 to TRBJ2-3, with TRBD1 matching over 9 bases. V lost 4 bases and J lost 4; bases outside the gene matches: 9. The CDR3 sequence is 16 residues long. The germline gives CDR1 MNHEY, CDR2 SVGEGT. Here the CDR3 DNA reads TGTGCCAGCAGTTTCCGGACAGGGGAAGGCCCAGATACGCAGTATTTT. The encoded protein is CASSFRTGEGPDTQYF.

This clonotype occurred a few times. The chain is built from TRBV3-1 and TRBJ1-1; no definite D call. The germline V gene encodes CDR1 LGHDT and CDR2 YNNKEL (reference sequence). Trimming shortened V by 1 base and J by 6 bases, and 15 bases separated the two germline ends. CDR3 length equals 15 residues. The CDR3 DNA follows: TGTGCCAGCAGCCAAGCTCCCACGAGTGTAGCTGAAGCTTTCTTT. Protein: CASSQAPTSVAEAFF. Filled out from reference TRBV3-1 and TRBJ1-1, the complete variable domain reads DTAVSQTPKYLVTQMGNDKSIKCEQNLGHDTMYWYKQDSKKFLKIMFSYNNKELIINETVPNRFSPKSPDKAHLNLHINSLELGDSAVYFCASSQAPTSVAEAFFGQGTRLTVV.

The CDR3 DNA reads as TGCGCCAGCAGCTTGGGATTAGAGGCATATGAGCAGTTCTTC. Protein product: CASSLGLEAYEQFF. The genes are TRBV5-1 and TRBJ2-1; D uncertain. The length of the CDR3 is 14 residues. V was trimmed by 0 bases and J by 8 bases, leaving 12 bases between them. Looked up from germline, CDR1 is SGHRS and CDR2 is YFSETQ.

The chain employs TRBV7-2 and TRBJ2-1; 9 bases map to TRBD2. The CDR3 consists of 15 residues. Trimming took 2 bases from V and 8 from J; bases not matched to a gene: 7. Germline V gene lookup returns CDR1 SGHTA and CDR2 FQGNSA. This chain's CDR3 is CASSLSSGSWDEQFF. The CDR3 bases are TGTGCCAGCAGCTTAAGTAGCGGGAGTTGGGATGAGCAGTTCTTC. The full variable domain, with the rest looked up from reference TRBV7-2 and TRBJ2-1, is GAGVSQSPSNKVTEKGKDVELRCDPISGHTALYWYRQSLGQGLEFLIYFQGNSAPDKSGLPSDRFSAERTGGSVSTLTIQRTQQEDSAVYLCASSLSSGSWDEQFFGPGTRLTVL.